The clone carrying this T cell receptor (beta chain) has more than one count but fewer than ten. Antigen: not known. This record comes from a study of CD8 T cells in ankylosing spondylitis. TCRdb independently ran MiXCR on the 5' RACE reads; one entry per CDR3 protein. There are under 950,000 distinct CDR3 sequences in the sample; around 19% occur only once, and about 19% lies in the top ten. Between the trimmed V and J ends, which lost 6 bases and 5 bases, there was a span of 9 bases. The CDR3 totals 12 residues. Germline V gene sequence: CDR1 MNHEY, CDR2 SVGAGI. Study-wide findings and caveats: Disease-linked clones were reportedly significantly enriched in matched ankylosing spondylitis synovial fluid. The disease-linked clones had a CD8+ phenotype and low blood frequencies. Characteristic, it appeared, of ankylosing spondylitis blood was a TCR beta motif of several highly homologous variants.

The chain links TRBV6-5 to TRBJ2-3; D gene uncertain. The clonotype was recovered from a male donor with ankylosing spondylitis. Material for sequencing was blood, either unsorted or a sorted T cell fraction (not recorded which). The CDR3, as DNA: TGTGCCAGCAGAAACTCGGGAGATACGCAGTATTTT. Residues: CASRNSGDTQYF.